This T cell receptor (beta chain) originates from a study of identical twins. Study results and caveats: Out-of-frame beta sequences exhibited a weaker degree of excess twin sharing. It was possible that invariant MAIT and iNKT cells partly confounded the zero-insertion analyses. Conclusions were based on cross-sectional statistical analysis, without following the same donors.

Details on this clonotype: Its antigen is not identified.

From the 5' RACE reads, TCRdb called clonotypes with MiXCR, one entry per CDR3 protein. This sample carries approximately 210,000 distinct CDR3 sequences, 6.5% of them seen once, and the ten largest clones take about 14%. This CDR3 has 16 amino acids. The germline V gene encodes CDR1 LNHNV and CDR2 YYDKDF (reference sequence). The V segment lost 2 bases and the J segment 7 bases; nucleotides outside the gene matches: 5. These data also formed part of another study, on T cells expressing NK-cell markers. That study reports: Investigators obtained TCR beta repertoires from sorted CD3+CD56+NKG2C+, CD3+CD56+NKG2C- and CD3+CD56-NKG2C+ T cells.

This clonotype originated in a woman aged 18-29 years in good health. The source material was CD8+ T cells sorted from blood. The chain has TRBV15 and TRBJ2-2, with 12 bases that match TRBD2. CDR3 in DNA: TGTGCCACCAGCAGACCTCTAGCGGGAGGGATCGGGGAGCTGTTTTTT. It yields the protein CATSRPLAGGIGELFF.